This entry lists 27 T cell receptor beta chains sequenced from one sample in a study of shared clonotypes between healthy human individuals. Clones were sequenced by immunoSEQ multiplex PCR, and TCRdb holds only the in-frame ones, with some missing. The sample records some 600,000 clones, 96% being singletons. Cells designated naive CD8 were CD45RO-negative and were positively selected for CCR7, with terminally differentiated effector memory CD45RA+ cells excluded. The sequencing sample was made of naive CD8+ T cells sorted from blood. These receptors were taken from a woman younger than 45 in good health.

The rearrangement links TRBV7-9 to TRBJ2-1; 9 bases map to TRBD1. There are 15 residues in the CDR3. From germline, CDR1 is SEHNR and CDR2 FQNEAQ (reference sequence). The ends lost 5 bases at V and 5 bases at J; junction bases unmatched: 7. CDR3 sequence (DNA): TGTGCCAGCAGCCAGGGACAGGGAGCGAACAATGAGCAGTTCTTC. Translating gives CASSQGQGANNEQFF.

Remarks on this clone: This same CDR3 is encoded by further DNA sequences in the sample. The rearrangement links TRBV28 to TRBJ1-5, with unresolved D. This CDR3 is 11 amino acids long. The V and J ends lost 4 bases and 7 bases respectively, with 5 bases between them. CDR1 is MDHEN and CDR2 is SYDVKM in the germline V gene. Written as DNA, the CDR3 is TGTGCCAGCAGTTCCGGGCAGCCCCAGCATTTT. As protein: CASSSGQPQHF.

Details on this clone: The same CDR3 is also encoded by other DNA sequences in this sample. The chain recombines TRBV27 with TRBJ2-1; the D gene is possibly TRBD2 (6 bases). The V end was cut by 5 bases, the J end by 4 bases, with 9 bases between. The germline CDR1 and CDR2 sequences are MNHEY and SMNVEV (reference sequence). The CDR3 contains 13 residues. The CDR3 reads CASSLGGYNEQFF. Here the CDR3 DNA reads TGTGCCAGCAGTCTGGGAGGTTACAATGAGCAGTTCTTC.

This clone was recorded once. The junction differs from germline at one of its ends, possibly a read error. The V and J genes are TRBV28 and TRBJ2-5, with 13 positions matching TRBD2. The CDR3 consists of 14 residues. Germline V gene sequence: CDR1 MDHEN, CDR2 SYDVKM. In DNA, the CDR3 is TGTGCCAGCAGTTTCCGACTAGCGGGAGGCCTCCACCACTTC. As protein: CASSFRLAGGLHHF.

The chain is built from TRBV13 and TRBJ2-2; weak D call: TRBD1 (5 bases). Germline V gene data show CDR1 as PRHDT and CDR2 as FYEKMQ (reference sequence). Trimming left V 5 bases short and J 0 bases short, with 13 bases between. There are 16 residues in the CDR3. The CDR3, as DNA: TGTGCCAGCAGCCCCGACAGTAACGCGAACACCGGGGAGCTGTTTTTT. Its translation is CASSPDSNANTGELFF.

The gene calls are TRBV4-1 and TRBJ2-7, with TRBD2 identical over 10 bases. The CDR3 has 16 residues. The ends lost 1 base at V and 6 bases at J; junction bases unmatched: 9. Germline V lookup: CDR1 MGHRA, CDR2 YSYEKL. This chain's CDR3 is CASSQGRASGSAEQYF. Here the CDR3 DNA reads TGCGCCAGCAGCCAAGGTCGGGCTAGCGGGAGTGCCGAGCAGTACTTC.

A word on this clone: The sample carries other DNA sequences with the same CDR3. V and J are TRBV27 and TRBJ2-7, with D possibly being TRBD1 (6 bases). This CDR3 is 13 amino acids long. CDR1 and CDR2 from the germline V gene are MNHEY and SMNVEV (reference sequence). V lost 1 base and J lost 5, with 9 bases in between. Here the CDR3 reads CASSLLQGHEQYF. CDR3 nucleotide sequence: TGTGCCAGCAGTTTATTACAGGGCCACGAGCAGTACTTC.

This clone was seen a single time. The V call is TRBV10-2, the J call TRBJ1-5, with TRBD1 as a possible D gene (5 bases). Germline V CDR1 and CDR2: WSHSY, SAAADI. Trimming stripped 3 bases from V and 8 bases from J, with 11 bases between. There are 13 residues in the CDR3. CDR3 region: CASSDQGLEPQHF. The CDR3 coding sequence is TGCGCCAGCAGTGACCAGGGCTTGGAGCCCCAGCATTTT.

With regard to this clone: Other DNA sequences in this specimen translate into the identical CDR3. The rearrangement uses TRBV27 and TRBJ2-7, with 8 nucleotides matching TRBD1. The germline gives CDR1 MNHEY, CDR2 SMNVEV (reference sequence). V shed 0 bases and J 3 bases; nucleotides not matched to a gene: 4. This CDR3 region has 15 residues. As DNA, the CDR3 is TGTGCCAGCAGTTTATCCGCAGGGGGCATCTACGAGCAGTACTTC. Translation gives CASSLSAGGIYEQYF.

V and J are TRBV2 and TRBJ2-7; 9 bases line up with TRBD1. CDR3 length: 14 residues. V trimming: 6 bases; J trimming: 5 bases; junction bases outside the gene matches: 8. Germline CDR1 and CDR2: SNHLY and FYNNEI. CDR3: CASRDRGSSHEQYF. The CDR3 DNA follows: TGTGCCAGCAGGGACAGGGGTTCATCCCACGAGCAGTACTTC. Supplemented by reference TRBV2 and TRBJ2-7, the full variable domain reads EPEVTQTPSHQVTQMGQEVILRCVPISNHLYFYWYRQILGQKVEFLVSFYNNEISEKSEIFDDQFSVERPDGSNFTLKIRSTKLEDSAMYFCASRDRGSSHEQYFGPGTRLTVT.

The chain links TRBV7-9 to TRBJ2-3, with 10 positions matching TRBD2. The ends lost 5 bases at V and 1 base at J; junction bases unmatched: 3. The CDR3 loop spans 15 amino acids. Germline CDR1 reads SEHNR; CDR2 reads FQNEAQ (reference sequence). The CDR3 reads CASSPTSGGTDTQYF. The CDR3 DNA follows: TGTGCCAGCAGCCCAACTAGCGGGGGCACAGATACGCAGTATTTT.

The genes are TRBV27 and TRBJ2-7; D is undetermined. Germline assignment: CDR1 MNHEY and CDR2 SMNVEV (reference sequence). The CDR3 runs 12 residues. V was trimmed by 3 bases and J by 5 bases, leaving 8 bases between them. CDR3 residues: CASSFNAHEQYF. Here the CDR3 DNA reads TGTGCCAGCAGTTTCAATGCCCACGAGCAGTACTTC.

The J gene is TRBJ1-5, the V gene TRBV27; perhaps TRBD1 as D (6 bases). Germline V lookup: CDR1 MNHEY, CDR2 SMNVEV (reference sequence). With 3 bases removed from V and 3 bases from J, the gap between germline ends came to 21 bases. This CDR3 comprises 18 residues. The CDR3 spells CASSFPSAGALPNQPQHF. The CDR3 bases are TGTGCCAGCAGTTTCCCGTCCGCAGGGGCCCTACCCAATCAGCCCCAGCATTTT.

The gene calls are TRBV15 and TRBJ2-7; TRBD1 or TRBD2 may be the D gene (5 bases each). The germline V and J ends were trimmed by 8 bases and 2 bases, with 13 bases remaining between them. The CDR3 has 13 residues. Germline V lookup: CDR1 LNHNV, CDR2 YYDKDF (reference sequence). The CDR3 protein is CATRGRGAYEQYF. CDR3 nucleotide sequence: TGTGCCACCCGCGGTAGAGGGGCCTACGAGCAGTACTTC.

The rearrangement links TRBV27 to TRBJ2-7; possible D gene TRBD1, 6 bases. CDR3 length: 13 residues. Germline values: CDR1 MNHEY, CDR2 SMNVEV (reference sequence). V lost 5 bases and J lost 6, with 14 bases in between. In DNA, the CDR3 is TGTGCCAGCAGTCAGGGGTTGTCTAGCGAGCAGTACTTC. This encodes CASSQGLSSEQYF.

This sequence joins TRBV28 and TRBJ1-1; D is undetermined. The CDR3 sequence is 15 residues long. CDR1 and CDR2 (germline): MDHEN, SYDVKM. V was pared by 2 bases and J by 1 base, with 11 bases between. The CDR3 nucleotides are TGTGCCAGCAGTTTAGGCCCTCTCTCGAACACTGAAGCTTTCTTT. Protein product: CASSLGPLSNTEAFF.

As DNA, the CDR3 is TGTGCCAGCAGCTTAGGGGGGGGCCCTGGAAACACCATATATTTT. This sequence encodes CASSLGGGPGNTIYF. The chain has TRBV11-2 and TRBJ1-3; TRBD1 is a possible D gene (6 bases). From germline, CDR1 is SGHAT and CDR2 FQNNGV. V was pared by 1 base and J by 2 bases, with 9 bases between. CDR3 length equals 15 residues.

The chain couples TRBV13 to TRBJ2-7; no definite D call. There are 13 residues in the CDR3. Germline assignment: CDR1 PRHDT and CDR2 FYEKMQ (reference sequence). Trimming left V 0 bases short and J 4 bases short, with 7 bases between. The CDR3 spells CASSLGHGYEQYF. The DNA of the CDR3 is TGTGCCAGCAGCTTAGGCCACGGATACGAGCAGTACTTC.

The J gene is TRBJ1-1, the V gene TRBV10-3; TRBD1 is a possible D gene (5 bases). Germline lookup yields CDR1 ENHRY and CDR2 SYGVKD. V lost 8 bases and J 1 base, leaving 14 bases between the germline ends. The CDR3 contains 14 residues. The CDR3 DNA is TGTGCCATCGGGGGTATGTGGGGGAACACTGAAGCTTTCTTT. Its translation is CAIGGMWGNTEAFF.

V usage is TRBV30 and J usage is TRBJ2-1; TRBD2 matches at 16 bases. The V gene end was trimmed by 5 bases and the J gene end by 16 bases; junction bases not matched to a gene: 17. Germline CDR1 reads GTSNPN; CDR2 reads SVGIG (reference sequence). The CDR3 sequence is 16 residues long. The CDR3 protein is CAWHSPGLAGGPSHFF. As DNA, the CDR3 is TGTGCCTGGCACTCTCCGGGACTAGCGGGAGGGCCGTCCCATTTCTTC.

V and J are TRBV13 and TRBJ2-3, with 8 bases lining up with TRBD2. Per the germline V gene, CDR1 is PRHDT and CDR2 is FYEKMQ (reference sequence). V was pared by 5 bases and J by 2 bases, with 6 bases of the junction left unmatched. CDR3 length: 15 residues. The CDR3 sequence is CASSRPLAATDTQYF. For the CDR3, the DNA is TGTGCCAGCAGCAGGCCACTAGCGGCCACAGATACGCAGTATTTT. Combining the CDR3 with reference TRBV13 and TRBJ2-3 gives the whole variable domain AAGVIQSPRHLIKEKRETATLKCYPIPRHDTVYWYQQGPGQDPQFLISFYEKMQSDKGSIPDRFSAQQFSDYHSELNMSSLELGDSALYFCASSRPLAATDTQYFGPGTRLTVL.

The rearrangement uses TRBV10-3 and TRBJ2-1; the D call may be TRBD1 or TRBD2 (5 bases each). The germline gives CDR1 ENHRY, CDR2 SYGVKD. V was clipped by 2 bases and J by 3 bases, with 11 bases between them. This CDR3 region has 15 residues. CDR3 coding DNA: TGTGCCATCAGTGAGCCGGGACCGATCTACAATGAGCAGTTCTTC. It translates to CAISEPGPIYNEQFF.

This clone was counted a single time. The chain joins TRBV9 to TRBJ2-2; D is unclear. V was cut by 2 bases and J by 7 bases, with 9 bases left in between. Germline CDR1 and CDR2: SGDLS and YYNGEE. The CDR3 has 13 residues. CDR3 coding DNA: TGTGCCAGCAGCGTCCGACCTGGCGGGGAGCTGTTTTTT. This sequence encodes CASSVRPGGELFF.

This chain uses TRBV27 with TRBJ2-1, with TRBD1 matching 8 bases. The V and J ends lost 3 bases and 6 bases, in that order; junction bases with no gene match: 7. CDR1 is MNHEY, CDR2 SMNVEV, per germline (reference sequence). The CDR3 length is 15 residues. DNA for the CDR3: TGTGCCAGCAGTTTGCGGACAGGGACCCTCAATGAGCAGTTCTTC. Its protein is CASSLRTGTLNEQFF.

This chain links TRBV13 with TRBJ1-2, with D maybe TRBD1 (6 bases). Trimming cost V 5 bases and J 4 bases, with 8 bases left between them. Germline V lookup: CDR1 PRHDT, CDR2 FYEKMQ (reference sequence). The CDR3 has 12 amino acids. CDR3 coding DNA: TGTGCCAGCAGCGGACAGTCCTATGGCTACACCTTC. Its protein product is CASSGQSYGYTF.

In nucleotides, the CDR3 is TGTGCCAGCAGCTTTGGACTAGTTTGGGACACAGATACGCAGTATTTT. Translation: CASSFGLVWDTDTQYF. This sequence joins TRBV11-2 and TRBJ2-3; 7 bases agree with TRBD2. V trimming: 3 bases; J trimming: 2 bases; junction bases outside the gene matches: 8. Germline V gene sequence: CDR1 SGHAT, CDR2 FQNNGV. The CDR3 consists of 16 residues. Full variable domain (missing parts from reference TRBV11-2 and TRBJ2-3): EAGVAQSPRYKIIEKRQSVAFWCNPISGHATLYWYQQILGQGPKLLIQFQNNGVVDDSQLPKDRFSAERLKGVDSTLKIQPAKLEDSAVYLCASSFGLVWDTDTQYFGPGTRLTVL.

This clone was detected once. The chain employs TRBV29-1 and TRBJ2-7; the D is unclear. The V end was cut by 0 bases, the J end by 2 bases, with 20 bases between. Looked up from germline, CDR1 is SQVTM and CDR2 is ANQGSEA. The CDR3 spans 17 residues. The CDR3 bases are TGCAGCGTTGAAGATACTCTTATAACCGAAGGAGCCTACGAGCAGTACTTC. Protein product: CSVEDTLITEGAYEQYF.